Included here is one T cell receptor beta chain sequence, with context. The antigen is not known. This entry comes from a study of shared clonotypes between healthy human individuals. Sequencing was performed with immunoSEQ multiplex PCR; in TCRdb, only in-frame clones are kept and a portion is missing. The profile shows more than 2,000,000 clones, more than 85% of them singletons. Germline V gene data show CDR1 as MNHNY and CDR2 as SVGAGI (reference sequence). V was pared by 7 bases and J by 1 base, with 17 bases between. CDR3 size: 16 residues. Notes on the study in general: Naive CD4 clonotype sharing across four donors was approximately 5%. Depth of sequencing was expected to influence donor clonotype sharing.

The receptor comes from a man younger than 30 in good health. Some clones in this sample may be carry-over from other donors' samples. Sequenced: naive CD4+ T cells from PBMCs. Subset defined: CD45RA+ positively selected. The genes are TRBV6-6 and TRBJ1-5; possibly TRBD1 for D (5 bases). Here the CDR3 reads CASNSSTVSSNQPQHF. The CDR3 bases are TGTGCCAGCAATTCCTCGACAGTAAGCAGCAATCAGCCCCAGCATTTT.